This T cell receptor beta chain came from a study of blood T cells in healthy people across ages. Overall study findings and caveats: There were more naive CD4+ cells and higher diversity in long-lived donors than in aged donors.

With regard to this clonotype: Antigen specificity is unknown.

This CDR3 contains 15 residues. Germline lookup yields CDR1 DFQATT and CDR2 SNEGSKA (reference sequence). The V and J ends lost 6 bases and 4 bases, in that order; junction bases with no gene match: 6. Primed by a sample-barcoded 5' primer and a J-beta primer mix, a second PCR proceeded for about 7 to 11 cycles. A template-switch adaptor containing 12 random nucleotides labeled each cDNA molecule. MiXCR, run by TCRdb on the 5' RACE reads, gives a single entry per CDR3 protein. The sample records about 1.1 million distinct CDR3 sequences, about two fifths being singletons. Sequencing was carried out using blood. The clonotype comes from a man between 18 and 29 years old in good health. This chain joins TRBV20-1 and TRBJ2-1, with 13 bases matching TRBD2. The CDR3 nucleotides read TGCAGTGCAACTAGCGGGGGGGGAAAATACAATGAGCAGTTCTTC. As protein: CSATSGGGKYNEQFF.